These T cell receptor beta chains were read from a single sample in a study of neoadjuvant nivolumab and ipilimumab in lung cancer. Data came from immunoSEQ multiplex PCR; TCRdb stores just in-frame clones and leaves some out. Among about 4,700 clones listed, roughly 80% were seen once. This material consisted of normal lung tissue adjacent to the tumor, taken after neoadjuvant nivolumab, alone or with ipilimumab, at or shortly before surgery. All receptors derive from an adult with non-small cell lung cancer. Some clones in this sample may be carry-over from other donors' samples. The CDR3 runs from the conserved cysteine through the conserved F or W. D genes are given only for firm matches. Clone size is not always given. Where it is, it says once, few, many or a class for expanded clones.

J: TRBJ2-2
V: TRBV11-3
size: .
D: .
CDR3: CASSLGHSNTGELFF
DNA: TGTGCCAGCAGTTTGGGACACTCGAACACCGGGGAGCTGTTTTTT

J: TRBJ2-2
V: TRBV5-6
size: .
D: .
CDR3: CASSLRDRELFF
DNA: TGTGCCAGCAGCTTACGGGACAGGGAGCTGTTTTTT

J: TRBJ1-1
V: TRBV2
size: .
D: .
CDR3: CASDRKTEAFF
DNA: TGTGCCAGCGACAGGAAAACTGAAGCTTTCTTT

J: TRBJ2-7
V: TRBV2
size: .
D: .
CDR3: CASSVRRIEGEQYF
DNA: TGTGCCAGCAGTGTCCGCCGGATAGAGGGGGAGCAGTACTTC

J: TRBJ2-7
V: TRBV7-2
size: .
D: TRBD1
CDR3: CASRRTGSTYEQYF
DNA: TGTGCCAGCAGACGGACAGGGAGTACCTACGAGCAGTACTTC

J: TRBJ2-7
V: TRBV29-1
size: .
D: .
CDR3: CSVVIGIGTYEQYF
DNA: TGCAGCGTTGTAATCGGGATCGGTACCTACGAGCAGTACTTC

J: TRBJ2-1
V: TRBV7-9
size: .
D: TRBD2
CDR3: CASSRVMQLAGYNEQFF
DNA: TGTGCCAGCAGTCGAGTTATGCAGCTAGCGGGGTACAATGAGCAGTTCTTC

J: TRBJ2-5
V: TRBV15
size: .
D: TRBD1
CDR3: CATSNPGGGQTQYF
DNA: TGTGCCACCTCAAACCCAGGGGGCGGGCAGACCCAGTACTTC

J: TRBJ1-1
V: TRBV5-1
size: .
D: .
CDR3: CASSLVSNTEAFF
DNA: TGCGCCAGCAGCTTGGTCAGCAACACTGAAGCTTTCTTT

J: TRBJ2-6
V: TRBV11-2
size: .
D: .
CDR3: CASSLELGAGPGANVLTF
DNA: TGTGCCAGCAGCTTAGAATTGGGCGCCGGCCCTGGGGCCAACGTCCTGACTTTC

J: TRBJ1-2
V: TRBV27
size: .
D: .
CDR3: CASSLPPGRPDYYGYTF
DNA: TGTGCCAGCAGTTTACCCCCCGGACGTCCCGATTACTATGGCTACACCTTC

J: TRBJ2-5
V: TRBV5-1
size: .
D: .
CDR3: CASSFAGEETQYF
DNA: TGCGCCAGCAGCTTTGCGGGTGAAGAGACCCAGTACTTC

J: TRBJ1-5
V: TRBV7-6
size: .
D: TRBD1
CDR3: CASSLGGGHQPQHF
DNA: TGTGCCAGCAGCTTAGGAGGGGGCCATCAGCCCCAGCATTTT

J: TRBJ1-1
V: TRBV18
size: .
D: .
CDR3: CASSPQPGNTEAFF
DNA: TGTGCCAGCTCACCACAGCCCGGGAACACTGAAGCTTTCTTT

J: TRBJ1-1
V: TRBV10-3
size: few
D: .
CDR3: CAIGTDTEAFF
DNA: TGTGCCATCGGAACAGACACTGAAGCTTTCTTT

J: TRBJ1-5
V: TRBV30
size: .
D: .
CDR3: CAAQGEGQPQHF
DNA: TGTGCTGCCCAGGGAGAGGGTCAGCCCCAGCATTTT

J: TRBJ2-3
V: TRBV4-2
size: .
D: TRBD1
CDR3: CASSQQAGTGGTDTQYF
DNA: TGTGCCAGCAGCCAGCAAGCCGGGACAGGGGGCACAGATACGCAGTATTTT

J: TRBJ1-5
V: TRBV4-1
size: .
D: .
CDR3: CASSQAVLSNQPQHF
DNA: TGCGCCAGCAGCCAAGCGGTGCTTAGCAATCAGCCCCAGCATTTT

J: TRBJ1-1
V: TRBV25-1
size: .
D: .
CDR3: CASSGRNLYTEAFF
DNA: TGTGCCAGCAGTGGACGGAACCTGTACACTGAAGCTTTCTTT

J: TRBJ2-1
V: TRBV11-2
size: once
D: .
CDR3: CASSLALAGNEQFF
DNA: TGTGCCAGCAGCTTAGCGCTGGCCGGTAATGAGCAGTTCTTC

J: TRBJ1-1
V: TRBV19
size: .
D: .
CDR3: CASSTDTNTEAFF
DNA: TGTGCCAGTAGTACAGACACGAACACTGAAGCTTTCTTT

J: TRBJ2-7
V: TRBV30
size: .
D: .
CDR3: CAWSVLGGYSYEQYF
DNA: TGTGCCTGGAGTGTACTTGGGGGGTACTCCTACGAGCAGTACTTC

J: TRBJ1-1
V: TRBV20-1
size: .
D: .
CDR3: CSALREKAFF
DNA: TGCAGTGCTCTCAGGGAGAAAGCTTTCTTT

J: TRBJ1-5
V: TRBV4-1
size: .
D: .
CDR3: CASSQVRGGEQPQHF
DNA: TGCGCCAGCAGCCAGGTGAGGGGGGGCGAGCAGCCCCAGCATTTT

J: TRBJ2-1
V: TRBV27
size: .
D: .
CDR3: CASSLLGPYNEQFF
DNA: TGTGCCAGCAGTTTATTGGGTCCCTACAATGAGCAGTTCTTC

J: TRBJ2-7
V: TRBV6-5
size: .
D: TRBD2
CDR3: CASSYSSGSSYEQYF
DNA: TGTGCCAGCAGTTACTCCAGCGGGAGCTCCTACGAGCAGTACTTC